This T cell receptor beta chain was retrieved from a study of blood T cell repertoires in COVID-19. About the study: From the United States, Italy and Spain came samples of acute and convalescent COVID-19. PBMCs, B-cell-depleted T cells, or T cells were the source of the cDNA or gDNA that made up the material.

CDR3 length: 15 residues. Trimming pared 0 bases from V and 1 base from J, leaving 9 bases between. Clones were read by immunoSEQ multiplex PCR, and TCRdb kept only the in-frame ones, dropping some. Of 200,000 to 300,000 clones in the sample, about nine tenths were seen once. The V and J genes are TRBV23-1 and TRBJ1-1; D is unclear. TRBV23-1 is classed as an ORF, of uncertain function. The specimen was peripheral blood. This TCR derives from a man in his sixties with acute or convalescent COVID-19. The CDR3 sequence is CASSQSGETNTEAFF. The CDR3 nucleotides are TGCGCCAGCAGTCAATCGGGCGAGACGAACACTGAAGCTTTCTTT.